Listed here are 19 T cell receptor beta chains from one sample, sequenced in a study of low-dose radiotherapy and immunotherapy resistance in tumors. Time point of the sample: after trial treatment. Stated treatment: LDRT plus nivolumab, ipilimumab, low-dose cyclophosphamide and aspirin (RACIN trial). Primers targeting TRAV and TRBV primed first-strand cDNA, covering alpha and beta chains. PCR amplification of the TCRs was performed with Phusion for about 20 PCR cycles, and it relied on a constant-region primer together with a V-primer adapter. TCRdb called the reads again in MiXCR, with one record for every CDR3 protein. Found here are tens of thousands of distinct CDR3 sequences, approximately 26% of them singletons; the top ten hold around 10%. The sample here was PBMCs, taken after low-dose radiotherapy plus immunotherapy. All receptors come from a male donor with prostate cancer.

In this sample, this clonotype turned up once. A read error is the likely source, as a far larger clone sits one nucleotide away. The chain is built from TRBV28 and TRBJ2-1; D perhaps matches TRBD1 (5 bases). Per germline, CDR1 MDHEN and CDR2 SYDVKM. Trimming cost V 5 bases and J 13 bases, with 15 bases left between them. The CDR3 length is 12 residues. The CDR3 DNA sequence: TGTGCCAGCAGTGGACAAGAAGAGACCCAGTTCTTC. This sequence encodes CASSGQEETQFF.

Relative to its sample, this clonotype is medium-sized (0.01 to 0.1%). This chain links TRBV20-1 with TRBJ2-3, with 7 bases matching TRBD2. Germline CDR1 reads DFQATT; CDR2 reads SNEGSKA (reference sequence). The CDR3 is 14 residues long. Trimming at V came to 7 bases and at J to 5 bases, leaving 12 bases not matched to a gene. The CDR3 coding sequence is TGCAGTGGAGCGGGACGTACTGGCGTAGATACGCAGTATTTT. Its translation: CSGAGRTGVDTQYF.

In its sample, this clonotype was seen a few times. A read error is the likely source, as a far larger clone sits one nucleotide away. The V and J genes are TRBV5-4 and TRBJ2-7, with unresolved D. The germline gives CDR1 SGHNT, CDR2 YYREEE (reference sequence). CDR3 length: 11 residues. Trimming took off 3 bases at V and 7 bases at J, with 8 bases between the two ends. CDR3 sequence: CASSSGNEQYF. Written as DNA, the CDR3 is TGTGCCAGCAGCTCCGGCAATGAGCAGTACTTC.

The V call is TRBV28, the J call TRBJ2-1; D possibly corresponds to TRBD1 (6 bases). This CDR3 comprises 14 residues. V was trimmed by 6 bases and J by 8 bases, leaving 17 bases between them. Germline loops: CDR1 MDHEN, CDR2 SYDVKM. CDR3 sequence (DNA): TGTGCCAGCAGAGTAGGGGGAAGCTTCGATGAGCAGTTCTTC. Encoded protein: CASRVGGSFDEQFF.

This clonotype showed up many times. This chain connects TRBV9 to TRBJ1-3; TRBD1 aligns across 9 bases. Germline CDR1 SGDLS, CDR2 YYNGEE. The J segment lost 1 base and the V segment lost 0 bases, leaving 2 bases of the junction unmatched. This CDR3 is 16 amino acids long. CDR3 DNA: TGTGCCAGCAGCGTAGGGGACAGGGCATCTGGAAACACCATATATTTT. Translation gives CASSVGDRASGNTIYF.

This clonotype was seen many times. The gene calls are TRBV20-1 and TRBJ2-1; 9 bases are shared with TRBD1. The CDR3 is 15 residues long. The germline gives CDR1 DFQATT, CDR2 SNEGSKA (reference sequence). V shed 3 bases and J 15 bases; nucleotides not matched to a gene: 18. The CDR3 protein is CSASLGGQGPGAVFF. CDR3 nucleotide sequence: TGCAGTGCTAGTCTTGGAGGACAGGGGCCTGGGGCCGTGTTCTTC.

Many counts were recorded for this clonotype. The CDR3 spells CSARQGDYGYTF. The DNA of the CDR3 is TGCAGTGCTAGACAGGGGGACTATGGCTACACCTTC. V is TRBV20-1 and J is TRBJ1-2; 7 positions match TRBD1. J was trimmed by 3 bases and V by 2 bases; bases with no gene match: 0. The CDR3 spans 12 residues. Germline V gives CDR1 DFQATT, CDR2 SNEGSKA (reference sequence).

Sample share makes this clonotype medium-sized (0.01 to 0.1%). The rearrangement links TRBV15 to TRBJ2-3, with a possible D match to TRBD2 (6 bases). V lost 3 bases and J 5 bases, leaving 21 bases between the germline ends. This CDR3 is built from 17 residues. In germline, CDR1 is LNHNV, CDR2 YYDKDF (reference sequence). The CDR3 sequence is CATSSSMTGERGDTQYF. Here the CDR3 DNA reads TGTGCCACCAGCAGTTCCATGACGGGGGAGAGGGGAGATACGCAGTATTTT.

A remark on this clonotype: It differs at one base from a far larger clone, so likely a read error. CDR3 region: CASSSTGTEQYF. The CDR3 bases are TGTGCCAGCAGCTCGACAGGGACCGAGCAGTACTTC. The chain is built from TRBV5-4 and TRBJ2-7; 7 bases line up with TRBD1. This CDR3 has 12 amino acids. The V segment lost 3 bases and the J segment 6 bases; nucleotides outside the gene matches: 3. Germline assignment: CDR1 SGHNT and CDR2 YYREEE (reference sequence).

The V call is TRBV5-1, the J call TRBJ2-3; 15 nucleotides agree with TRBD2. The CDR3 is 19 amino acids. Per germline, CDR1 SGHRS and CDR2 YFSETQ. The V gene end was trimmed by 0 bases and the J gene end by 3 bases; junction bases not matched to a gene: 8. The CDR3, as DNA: TGCGCCAGCAGCTTGGGGACTAGCGGGAGGGCCGGGGGAACAGATACGCAGTATTTT. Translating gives CASSLGTSGRAGGTDTQYF.

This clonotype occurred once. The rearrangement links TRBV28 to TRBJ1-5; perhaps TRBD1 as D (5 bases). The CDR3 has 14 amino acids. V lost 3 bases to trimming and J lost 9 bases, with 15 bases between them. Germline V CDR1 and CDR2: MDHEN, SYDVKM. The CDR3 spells CASSFMGPAGPQHF. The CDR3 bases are TGTGCCAGCAGTTTTATGGGGCCCGCGGGGCCCCAGCATTTT. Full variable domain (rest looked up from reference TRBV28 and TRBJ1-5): DVKVTQSSRYLVKRTGEKVFLECVQDMDHENMFWYRQDPGLGLRLIYFSYDVKMKEKGDIPEGYSVSREKKERFSLILESASTNQTSMYLCASSFMGPAGPQHFGDGTRLSIL.

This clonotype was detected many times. The DNA of the CDR3 is TGTGCCAGCAGTCGAAGGGCAGCTAGCACAGATACGCAGTATTTT. Residues: CASSRRAASTDTQYF. The V call is TRBV11-2, the J call TRBJ2-3; D not certain. Germline V gene sequence: CDR1 SGHAT, CDR2 FQNNGV. Trimming removed 6 bases from V and 0 bases from J, with 13 bases in between. There are 15 residues in the CDR3.

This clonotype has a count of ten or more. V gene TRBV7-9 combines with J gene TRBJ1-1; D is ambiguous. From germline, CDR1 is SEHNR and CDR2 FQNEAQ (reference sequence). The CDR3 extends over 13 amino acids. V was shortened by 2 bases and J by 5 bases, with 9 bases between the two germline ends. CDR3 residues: CASSLSRSTEAFF. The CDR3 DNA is TGTGCCAGCAGCTTATCGAGATCAACTGAAGCTTTCTTT.

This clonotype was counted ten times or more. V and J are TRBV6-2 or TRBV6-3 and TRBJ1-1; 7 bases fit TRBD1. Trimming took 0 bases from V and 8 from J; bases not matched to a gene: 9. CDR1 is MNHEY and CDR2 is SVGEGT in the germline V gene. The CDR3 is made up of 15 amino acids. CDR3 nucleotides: TGTGCCAGCAGTTACTCGAACAGGGGCGCTTTGGAAGCTTTCTTT. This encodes CASSYSNRGALEAFF.

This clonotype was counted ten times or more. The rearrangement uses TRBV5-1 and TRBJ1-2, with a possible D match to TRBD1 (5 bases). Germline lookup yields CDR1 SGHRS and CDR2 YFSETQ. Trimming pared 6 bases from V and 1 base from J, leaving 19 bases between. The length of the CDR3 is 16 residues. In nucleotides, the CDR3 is TGCGCCAGCACCCCCCGCGGGGCCCAGGATAACTATGGCTACACCTTC. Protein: CASTPRGAQDNYGYTF.

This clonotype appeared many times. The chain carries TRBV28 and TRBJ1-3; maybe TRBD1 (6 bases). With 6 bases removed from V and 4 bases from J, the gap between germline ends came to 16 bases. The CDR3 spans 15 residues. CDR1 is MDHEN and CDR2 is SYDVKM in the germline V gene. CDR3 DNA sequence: TGTGCCAGCAGCGATCTCCCGGGGGCGGGAAACACCATATATTTT. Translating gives CASSDLPGAGNTIYF.

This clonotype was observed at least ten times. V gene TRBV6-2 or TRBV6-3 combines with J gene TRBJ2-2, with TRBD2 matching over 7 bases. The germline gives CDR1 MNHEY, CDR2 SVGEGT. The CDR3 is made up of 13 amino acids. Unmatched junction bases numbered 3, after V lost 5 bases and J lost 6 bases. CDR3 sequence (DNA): TGTGCCAGCAGTAGAAGCGGGGCCGGGGAGCTGTTTTTT. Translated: CASSRSGAGELFF.

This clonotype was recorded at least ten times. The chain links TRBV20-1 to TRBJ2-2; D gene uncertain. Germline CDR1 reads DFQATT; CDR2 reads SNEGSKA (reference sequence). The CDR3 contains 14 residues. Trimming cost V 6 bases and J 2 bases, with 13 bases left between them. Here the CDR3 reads CSAPRHGNTGELFF. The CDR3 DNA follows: TGCAGTGCCCCGCGCCACGGCAACACCGGGGAGCTGTTTTTT.

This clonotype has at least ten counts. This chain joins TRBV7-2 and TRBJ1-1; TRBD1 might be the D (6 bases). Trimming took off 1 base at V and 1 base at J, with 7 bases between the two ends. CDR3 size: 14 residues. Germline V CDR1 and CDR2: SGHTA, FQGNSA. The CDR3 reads CASSLGGGNTEAFF. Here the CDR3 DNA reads TGTGCCAGCAGCTTAGGAGGGGGGAACACTGAAGCTTTCTTT.